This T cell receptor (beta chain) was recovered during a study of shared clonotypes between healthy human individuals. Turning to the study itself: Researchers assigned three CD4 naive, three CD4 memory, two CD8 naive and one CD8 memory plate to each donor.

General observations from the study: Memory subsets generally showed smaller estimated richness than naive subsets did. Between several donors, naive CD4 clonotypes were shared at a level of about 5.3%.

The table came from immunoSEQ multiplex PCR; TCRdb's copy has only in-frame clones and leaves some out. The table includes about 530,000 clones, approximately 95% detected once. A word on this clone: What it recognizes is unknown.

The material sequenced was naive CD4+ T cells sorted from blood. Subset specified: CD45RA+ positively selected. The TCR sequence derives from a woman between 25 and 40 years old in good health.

CDR3: CASSSAGGPGEQYF. Written as DNA, the CDR3 is TGTGCCAGCAGCTCAGCGGGAGGGCCTGGCGAGCAGTACTTC. V is TRBV5-4 and J is TRBJ2-7, with 10 bases fitting TRBD2. CDR1 SGHNT and CDR2 YYREEE come from the germline V gene (reference sequence). The CDR3 is 14 residues long. The J segment lost 6 bases and the V segment lost 3 bases, leaving 6 bases of the junction unmatched.